This TCR beta chain was retrieved from a study of blood T cells in healthy people across ages. The study's findings and limits: Age advanced and TCR beta diversity per million T cells fell, roughly linearly. The diversity estimates, figures obtained from one million T cells, were considered underestimates.

Primed by a sample-barcoded 5' primer and a J-beta primer mix, a second PCR proceeded for 7 to 11 cycles. CDR3-containing paired-end reads numbering at least 2.5 million came from each sample. TCRdb reprocessed the 5' RACE reads with MiXCR, giving one entry per CDR3 protein. The sample holds over 1.5 million distinct CDR3 sequences, roughly 50% seen once. From germline, CDR1 is MNHEY and CDR2 SVGEGT. There are 17 residues in the CDR3. Trimming cost V 4 bases and J 0 bases; bases outside gene matches: 6. On this clonotype itself: The target antigen is unknown.

The chain has TRBV6-2 or TRBV6-3 and TRBJ2-1, with 10 bases lining up with TRBD2. This clonotype originated in a woman in her thirties or forties in good health. Sequences were obtained from blood. The CDR3 here is CASSSFSGGSSYNEQFF. CDR3 DNA: TGTGCCAGCAGTTCTTTTAGCGGGGGGAGCTCCTACAATGAGCAGTTCTTC.